This T cell receptor beta chain emerged from a study of T cell repertoires in cytomegalovirus infection (dated 2019 in TCRdb). For the study in its entirety: Donor HLA type was relevant to the analysis, because carriage of CMV infection together with the matching HLA type was indicated by public TCR beta signatures. The research as a whole found: Carriers of CMV infection plus the relevant HLA type were discriminated by the cumulative frequency of public TCR beta family members in the study cohort and in an independent approximately 400-donor cohort. The ex vivo response was dominated by HLA-C-restricted CMV-specific TCR beta clonotypes, which also provided the single most frequent clonotype in two of eight donors.

Including the terminal cysteine and phenylalanine, the CDR3 comprises 17 residues. Only CDR3 DNA is held: 51 bases, read in frame from base 1. V is pruned by 2 bases and J by 4 bases, leaving 5 bases of the junction without a gene match. The germline V gene encodes CDR1 DFQATT and CDR2 SNEGSKA (reference sequence). TCRdb lists the instrument as Illumina HiSeq 1500. Using fastp at Q25 and MiXCR, TCRdb reprocessed the public reads and kept productive beta chains. Entries that share a CDR3 protein sequence are merged under the most common genes and DNA. The sample data list hundreds of thousands of distinct CDR3 sequences, and around 11% of these were observed just once. Approximately 10% of the sample is held by the ten biggest clonotypes. Points on this clonotype: No antigen is known for it. There are no base qualities to consult, and no much larger clone falls within one base.

The sample taken for sequencing was PBMCs. The clonotype was recovered from a human donor in good health (CMV status not recorded). Some clones in this sample may be carry-over from other donors' samples. Recombination joined TRBV20-1 with TRBJ2-1; TRBD2 agrees with 16 junctional bases. This receptor has the CDR3 CSARPGLAGGRYNEQFF. In nucleotides, the sequence is TGCAGTGCTAGACCGGGACTAGCGGGAGGGAGGTACAATGAGCAGTTCTTC.